The clone carrying this T cell receptor beta chain has only a few counts. The CDR3 loop spans 14 amino acids. Germline CDR1 reads SGHRS; CDR2 reads YFSETQ. V was clipped by 7 bases and J by 0 bases, with 13 bases between them. TCRdb itself ran the 5' RACE reads through MiXCR, one entry per CDR3 protein. The sample has 600,000 to 700,000 distinct CDR3 sequences; 21% are singletons. These data are taken from a study of identical twins. The data were also submitted as part of a second study, on T cells expressing NK-cell markers.

Specimen: PBMCs. The chain employs TRBV5-1 and TRBJ1-1; no definite D call. This receptor was taken from a woman aged 18-29 years in good health. In DNA, the CDR3 is TGCGCCAGCGGATTCAGGACGATGAACACTGAAGCTTTCTTT. This encodes CASGFRTMNTEAFF.